What follows describes a single T cell receptor (beta chain). Germline V CDR1 and CDR2: LGHNT, FRNRAP. The ends were cut back, 2 bases at V and 8 bases at J, with 6 bases in the middle. The CDR3 is made up of 11 amino acids. This sample is drawn from a study of T cell changes during pregnancy in multiple sclerosis. Sequencing was performed with immunoSEQ multiplex PCR; in TCRdb, only in-frame clones are kept and a portion is missing. This sample has 80,000 or so clones, with about 91% found just once. This clonotype was sampled from a female donor with multiple sclerosis, enrolled in a pregnancy study. The chain uses TRBV12-5 and TRBJ1-2, with D unclear. The source material was peripheral blood, sampled before pregnancy. The CDR3 reads CASGLIGGYTF. CDR3 coding DNA: TGTGCTAGTGGTTTGATCGGGGGCTACACCTTC. The variable domain in full, with the rest retrieved from reference TRBV12-5 and TRBJ1-2, is DARVTQTPRHKVTEMGQEVTMRCQPILGHNTVFWYRQTMMQGLELLAYFRNRAPLDDSGMPKDRFSAEMPDATLATLKIQPSEPRDSAVYFCASGLIGGYTFGSGTRLTVV.